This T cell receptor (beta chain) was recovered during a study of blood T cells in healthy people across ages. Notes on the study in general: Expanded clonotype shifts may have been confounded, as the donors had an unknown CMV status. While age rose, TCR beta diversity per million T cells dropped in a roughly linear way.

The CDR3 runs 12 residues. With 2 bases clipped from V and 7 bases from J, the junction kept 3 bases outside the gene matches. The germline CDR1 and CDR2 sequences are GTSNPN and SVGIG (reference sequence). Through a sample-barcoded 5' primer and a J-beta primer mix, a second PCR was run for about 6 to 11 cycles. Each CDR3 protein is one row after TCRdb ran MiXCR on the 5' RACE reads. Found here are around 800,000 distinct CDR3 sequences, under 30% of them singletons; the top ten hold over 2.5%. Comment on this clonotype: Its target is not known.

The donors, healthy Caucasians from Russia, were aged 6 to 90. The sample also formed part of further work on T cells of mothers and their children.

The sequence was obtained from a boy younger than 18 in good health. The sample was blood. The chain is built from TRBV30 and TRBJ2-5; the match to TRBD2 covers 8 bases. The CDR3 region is CAWSTGGATQYF. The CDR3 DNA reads TGTGCCTGGAGTACGGGGGGGGCGACCCAGTACTTC.